The rows below give T cell receptor beta chains drawn from one sample of a study of identifying expanded T cells in peripheral blood. Sequencing was performed with immunoSEQ multiplex PCR; in TCRdb, only in-frame clones are kept and a portion is missing. Of about 100,000 clones in the sample, 75% to 90% were seen once. The sequencing sample was made of blood. Receptors originate from a person aged 18-70 years in good health. CDR3s include the opening cysteine and the closing phenylalanine or tryptophan. A D gene is named only where the DNA matches it firmly. Rows may omit the clone size; those that give it use once, few, many or a size class.

CDR3: CASSLYNSPLHF; DNA: TGTGCCAGCAGCCTTTATAATTCACCCCTCCACTTT; size: NA; J: TRBJ1-6; V: TRBV28; D: NA
CDR3: CATRTAFSYNSPLHF; DNA: TGTGCCACTAGGACGGCTTTCTCCTATAATTCACCCCTCCACTTT; size: once; J: TRBJ1-6; V: TRBV19; D: NA
CDR3: CASSQDRGTGRPGELFF; DNA: TGCGCCAGCAGCCAAGATCGGGGAACAGGGCGACCCGGGGAGCTGTTTTTT; size: NA; J: TRBJ2-2; V: TRBV4-3; D: NA
CDR3: CASRHGEDSPLHF; DNA: TGTGCCAGCAGACACGGGGAGGATTCACCCCTCCACTTT; size: once; J: TRBJ1-6; V: TRBV6-6; D: NA
CDR3: CASSLLEGGRWYF; DNA: TGCGCCAGCAGCTTGTTGGAAGGGGGCCGTTGGTATTTT; size: NA; J: TRBJ2-3; V: TRBV5-1; D: TRBD1
CDR3: CAWSVQGAKVGPLHF; DNA: TGTGCCTGGAGTGTACAGGGGGCCAAAGTGGGGCCCCTCCACTTT; size: NA; J: TRBJ1-6; V: TRBV30; D: TRBD1
CDR3: CASSDRTGRSF; DNA: TGTGCCAGCAGCGATAGGACAGGTCGAAGCTTC; size: NA; J: TRBJ2-7; V: TRBV6-6; D: TRBD1
CDR3: CASRRMTESDLSF; DNA: TGTGCCAGCAGAAGGATGACAGAGTCAGACTTATCCTTC; size: NA; J: TRBJ1-2; V: TRBV9; D: NA
CDR3: CASSQALGATTYEQYF; DNA: TGCGCCAGCAGCCAAGCTTTGGGGGCTACTACCTACGAGCAGTACTTC; size: NA; J: TRBJ2-7; V: TRBV4-3; D: NA
CDR3: CASSQGQHSPLHF; DNA: TGTGCCAGCAGCCAGGGGCAGCACTCACCCCTCCACTTT; size: NA; J: TRBJ1-6; V: TRBV4-2; D: NA
CDR3: CASSDSAFKEQYF; DNA: TGTGCCAGCAGCGACAGCGCGTTCAAGGAGCAGTACTTC; size: NA; J: TRBJ2-7; V: TRBV7-9; D: NA
CDR3: CASSPAGYEQYF; DNA: TGTGCCAGCAGCCCAGCGGGCTACGAGCAGTACTTC; size: NA; J: TRBJ2-7; V: TRBV7-2; D: NA
CDR3: CASSPRTGNEKLFF; DNA: TGTGCCAGCAGCCCCAGGACAGGGAATGAAAAACTGTTTTTT; size: NA; J: TRBJ1-4; V: TRBV7-2; D: TRBD1
CDR3: CASSQDIGSSSYNEQFF; DNA: TGCGCCAGCAGCCAAGATATCGGTAGTAGCTCCTACAATGAGCAGTTCTTC; size: NA; J: TRBJ2-1; V: TRBV4-3; D: NA
CDR3: CASSLDRGRTGELFF; DNA: TGTGCCAGCAGCCTTGACAGGGGGAGGACCGGGGAGCTGTTTTTT; size: NA; J: TRBJ2-2; V: TRBV7-9; D: TRBD1
CDR3: CASSLVPLRSGNTIYF; DNA: TGTGCCAGCAGCTTAGTACCCCTCAGGTCTGGAAACACCATATATTTT; size: NA; J: TRBJ1-3; V: TRBV7-2; D: NA
CDR3: CASSLDREPVAGDTTDTQYF; DNA: TGTGCCAGCAGCTTAGACCGGGAGCCTGTAGCGGGGGACACCACAGATACGCAGTATTTT; size: NA; J: TRBJ2-3; V: TRBV7-8; D: TRBD2
CDR3: CASSPEVGPLSTDTQYF; DNA: TGTGCCAGCAGCCCGGAAGTGGGACCGCTTAGCACAGATACGCAGTATTTT; size: NA; J: TRBJ2-3; V: TRBV5-6; D: NA
CDR3: CASSFRGRPETQYF; DNA: TGTGCCAGCAGTTTTAGGGGGCGCCCGGAGACCCAGTACTTC; size: once; J: TRBJ2-5; V: TRBV27; D: TRBD1
CDR3: CASSSRTGGFVGYTF; DNA: TGTGCCAGCAGCTCCCGGACAGGGGGCTTCGTAGGCTACACCTTC; size: few; J: TRBJ1-2; V: TRBV5-5; D: TRBD1
CDR3: CASSRGGGQGAYEQYF; DNA: TGCGCCAGCAGCCGAGGTGGGGGACAGGGGGCGTACGAGCAGTACTTC; size: NA; J: TRBJ2-7; V: TRBV4-1; D: TRBD1
CDR3: CASSPLTPRQGAGSGANVLTF; DNA: TGTGCCAGCAGCCCCCTGACCCCGCGACAGGGGGCGGGCTCTGGGGCCAACGTCCTGACTTTC; size: NA; J: TRBJ2-6; V: TRBV4-2; D: TRBD1
CDR3: CASSERTDTQYF; DNA: TGCGCCAGCAGTGAGCGCACAGATACGCAGTATTTT; size: NA; J: TRBJ2-3; V: TRBV10-1; D: NA
CDR3: CASSTRGGWQPQHF; DNA: TGTGCCAGTAGTACCCGGGGGGGCTGGCAGCCCCAGCATTTT; size: NA; J: TRBJ1-5; V: TRBV19; D: NA
CDR3: CASSQDRTSGGETQYF; DNA: TGCGCCAGCAGCCAAGATAGGACTAGCGGGGGAGAGACCCAGTACTTC; size: NA; J: TRBJ2-5; V: TRBV4-3; D: TRBD2
CDR3: CASSWAPTSGGKETQYF; DNA: TGTGCCAGCAGCTGGGCCCCTACTAGCGGGGGGAAAGAGACCCAGTACTTC; size: NA; J: TRBJ2-5; V: TRBV11-2; D: TRBD2
CDR3: CAITPGTEVTDTQYF; DNA: TGTGCCATCACCCCCGGGACAGAAGTCACAGATACGCAGTATTTT; size: NA; J: TRBJ2-3; V: TRBV10-3; D: TRBD1
CDR3: CASSEWGSSTANYGYTF; DNA: TGTGCCAGCAGTGAATGGGGGAGCTCGACAGCTAACTATGGCTACACCTTC; size: NA; J: TRBJ1-2; V: TRBV25-1; D: NA
CDR3: CASSLAGQNYEQYF; DNA: TGTGCCAGCAGCTTAGCGGGACAAAACTACGAGCAGTACTTC; size: NA; J: TRBJ2-7; V: TRBV7-9; D: NA
CDR3: CASSQARGGAADTQYF; DNA: TGCGCCAGCAGCCAAGCTCGTGGCGGGGCGGCAGATACGCAGTATTTT; size: NA; J: TRBJ2-3; V: TRBV4-3; D: NA
CDR3: CASSLPRQGSSTDTQYF; DNA: TGCGCCAGCAGCTTGCCCCGGCAGGGTAGTAGCACAGATACGCAGTATTTT; size: NA; J: TRBJ2-3; V: TRBV5-1; D: NA
CDR3: CASSFQGHYGYTF; DNA: TGTGCCAGCAGCTTCCAGGGTCACTATGGCTACACCTTC; size: NA; J: TRBJ1-2; V: TRBV7-8; D: NA
CDR3: CASTLGRETQYF; DNA: TGTGCCAGCACCCTGGGTCGAGAGACCCAGTACTTC; size: NA; J: TRBJ2-5; V: TRBV5-8; D: NA
CDR3: CASSPYGQVEKLFF; DNA: TGTGCCAGCTCACCCTATGGACAGGTGGAAAAACTGTTTTTT; size: NA; J: TRBJ1-4; V: TRBV18; D: TRBD1
CDR3: CASSIRETQYF; DNA: TGTGCCAGTAGCATTAGGGAGACCCAGTACTTC; size: NA; J: TRBJ2-5; V: TRBV19; D: NA
CDR3: CASSLGPLTYEQYF; DNA: TGTGCCAGCAGCTTGGGTCCTCTTACCTACGAGCAGTACTTC; size: NA; J: TRBJ2-7; V: TRBV5-4; D: NA
CDR3: CASSLVPGNNEQFF; DNA: TGTGCCAGCAGCTTGGTCCCAGGGAACAATGAGCAGTTCTTC; size: NA; J: TRBJ2-1; V: TRBV5-5; D: NA
CDR3: CASRYAPSGGYEQYF; DNA: TGTGCCAGCAGGTACGCCCCTAGCGGGGGATACGAGCAGTACTTC; size: NA; J: TRBJ2-7; V: TRBV7-2; D: TRBD2
CDR3: CASSRLAGSTGELFF; DNA: TGTGCCAGCTCACGGTTAGCGGGCTCCACCGGGGAGCTGTTTTTT; size: NA; J: TRBJ2-2; V: TRBV18; D: TRBD2
CDR3: CASSLYKQETQYF; DNA: TGTGCCAGCAGTTTATACAAACAAGAGACCCAGTACTTC; size: few; J: TRBJ2-5; V: TRBV28; D: NA
CDR3: CASSLGLVLSGGPDTQYF; DNA: TGTGCCAGCAGCTTAGGATTGGTGCTTAGCGGGGGCCCAGATACGCAGTATTTT; size: NA; J: TRBJ2-3; V: TRBV5-6; D: TRBD2
CDR3: CAISQPERGAQVPYNEQFF; DNA: TGTGCCATCAGCCAGCCCGAGCGGGGGGCCCAGGTACCCTACAATGAGCAGTTCTTC; size: NA; J: TRBJ2-1; V: TRBV10-3; D: TRBD2